What follows are 7 T cell receptor beta chains derived from one specimen sequenced in a study of CD8 T cells in ankylosing spondylitis. These receptors have no known antigen. MiXCR was run by TCRdb on the 5' RACE reads, yielding one entry per CDR3 protein. The sample records fewer than 650,000 distinct CDR3 sequences, roughly 13% being singletons. Overall study findings and caveats: Ankylosing spondylitis blood seemed to carry a telltale TCR beta motif made of under ten highly homologous variants.

The sample taken for sequencing was blood, either unsorted or a sorted T cell fraction (not recorded which). These receptors were obtained from a male donor with ankylosing spondylitis.

This clonotype was found many times. The gene calls are TRBV7-2 and TRBJ2-1, with D perhaps matching TRBD1 (5 bases). V was shortened by 6 bases and J by 4 bases, with 16 bases between the two germline ends. The V gene's germline CDR1 is SGHTA and CDR2 FQGNSA. This CDR3 comprises 15 residues. The chain's CDR3 is CASRQEWNTYNEQFF. The CDR3 coding sequence is TGTGCCAGCAGACAGGAGTGGAACACTTACAATGAGCAGTTCTTC.

This clonotype occurred once. The chain recombines TRBV27 with TRBJ2-3, with D tentatively TRBD2 (6 bases). This CDR3 contains 14 residues. V was shortened by 4 bases and J by 4 bases, with 12 bases between the two germline ends. CDR1 is MNHEY, CDR2 SMNVEV, per germline (reference sequence). CDR3 coding DNA: TGTGCCAGCAGTTCCCGGATAGCGGCAGATACGCAGTATTTT. Protein sequence: CASSSRIAADTQYF.

The J gene is TRBJ2-3, the V gene TRBV12-3 or TRBV12-4; no clear D. The CDR3 spans 13 residues. Trimming cost V 3 bases and J 5 bases, with 9 bases left between them. CDR3: CASSFNRQDTQYF. Here the CDR3 DNA reads TGTGCCAGCAGTTTCAATAGGCAAGATACGCAGTATTTT.

This clonotype was seen ten or more times. The chain is built from TRBV12-3 or TRBV12-4 and TRBJ2-1, with TRBD2 identical over 11 bases. With V trimmed by 6 bases and J by 6 bases, 1 base remained unmatched. The CDR3 totals 13 residues. In DNA, the CDR3 is TGTGCCAGCAGCCTAGCGGGAGGCAATGAGCAGTTCTTC. This encodes CASSLAGGNEQFF.

The chain joins TRBV4-2 to TRBJ2-5; 9 nucleotides agree with TRBD1. Unmatched junction bases numbered 9, after V lost 4 bases and J lost 6 bases. CDR3 length: 15 amino acids. From germline, CDR1 is LGHNA and CDR2 YNFKEQ. The CDR3 loop is CASSLGTGLPQTQYF. CDR3 nucleotide sequence: TGTGCCAGCAGCCTGGGGACAGGGCTTCCTCAGACCCAGTACTTC.

The CDR3 nucleotides read TGCGCCAGCAGCTTGGCCGGGGGAGCGGTGAACGAGCAGTACTTC. Translated: CASSLAGGAVNEQYF. This rearrangement joins TRBV5-1 to TRBJ2-7; maybe TRBD2 (6 bases). Deletions cut 0 bases from V and 5 bases from J, with 15 bases between. The CDR3 runs to 15 residues. Germline-derived CDR1 and CDR2 are SGHRS and YFSETQ.

A few counts support this clonotype. The chain has TRBV2 and TRBJ1-2, with a weak D call TRBD1 (5 bases). From germline, CDR1 is SNHLY and CDR2 FYNNEI. V shed 2 bases and J shed 2 bases, with 9 bases lying between them. The CDR3 is 14 residues long. CDR3 sequence (DNA): TGTGCCAGCAGTGAACAGGGCCAAAACTATGGCTACACCTTC. As protein: CASSEQGQNYGYTF.